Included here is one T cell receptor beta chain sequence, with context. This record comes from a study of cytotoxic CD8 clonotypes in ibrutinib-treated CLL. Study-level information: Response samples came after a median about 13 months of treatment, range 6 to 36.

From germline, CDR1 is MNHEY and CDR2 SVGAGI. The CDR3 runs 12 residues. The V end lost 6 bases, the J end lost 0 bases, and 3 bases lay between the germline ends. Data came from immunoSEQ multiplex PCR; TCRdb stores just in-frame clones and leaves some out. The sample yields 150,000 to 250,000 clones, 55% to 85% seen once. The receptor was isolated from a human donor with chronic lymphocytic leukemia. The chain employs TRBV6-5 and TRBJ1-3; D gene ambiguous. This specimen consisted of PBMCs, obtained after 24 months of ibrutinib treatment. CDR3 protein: CASRDSGNTIYF. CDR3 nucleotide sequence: TGTGCCAGCAGAGACTCTGGAAACACCATATATTTT.